The next 14 T cell receptor beta chains were all read from a single sample in a study of cytomegalovirus exposure and HLA in healthy donors (dated by TCRdb to 2016 to 2017). The library was produced with the immunoSEQ multiplex PCR assay. A mixture of 60 forward primers for TCR Vbeta segments and 13 reverse primers for TCR Jbeta segments was used in the multiplex PCR. The immuneACCESS repertoire file appears here via TCRdb, limited to in-frame rearrangements. These files lack a portion of the clones; in checked studies, under half of the deficit traces to unresolved V genes, and the cause of the others is not known. In all, the sample holds some 250,000 clones, and roughly 82% of those were seen once. The biggest ten clones account for around 5.7% of the sample. The sequenced sample consisted of PBMCs. All receptors come from a woman between 40 and 55 years old in good health and CMV-seropositive.

This clone was seen once. The sample contains more than one DNA sequence encoding this CDR3. The chain recombines TRBV7-2 with TRBJ2-2; D uncertain. Trimming took off 3 bases at V and 4 bases at J, with 3 bases between the two ends. This CDR3 region has 12 residues. Germline V gene lookup returns CDR1 SGHTA and CDR2 FQGNSA. CDR3 sequence reads: CASSFSTGELFF. In DNA form, the CDR3 reads TGTGCCAGCAGCTTCAGCACCGGGGAGCTGTTTTTT.

The J gene is TRBJ2-1, the V gene TRBV30; D may be TRBD2 (6 bases). The CDR3 covers 15 residues. From germline, CDR1 is GTSNPN and CDR2 SVGIG (reference sequence). The V end lost 0 bases, the J end lost 7 bases, and 16 bases lay between the germline ends. CDR3 bases: TGTGCCTGGAGTGTAGGTTCGGGAGTAGGTAATGAGCAGTTCTTC. This codes for CAWSVGSGVGNEQFF.

The chain combines TRBV9 with TRBJ1-2, with 10 nucleotides matching TRBD1. Germline assignment: CDR1 SGDLS and CDR2 YYNGEE. V lost 0 bases, J lost 4 bases, and 6 bases stayed unmatched. CDR3 length: 16 amino acids. The DNA for the CDR3 is TGTGCCAGCAGCGTAGGCGGGACAGGGGTTTTCTATGGCTACACCTTC. Translated: CASSVGGTGVFYGYTF.

This clone has only a few counts. The V and J genes are TRBV18 and TRBJ1-1, with 7 bases that match TRBD1. V dropped 4 bases and J dropped 8; count of bases not matched to a gene: 4. CDR1 KGHSH and CDR2 LQKENI come from the germline V gene. CDR3 length: 12 amino acids. CDR3 sequence: CASSLSGGEAFF. CDR3 DNA: TGTGCCAGCTCACTGTCAGGGGGGGAAGCTTTCTTT.

The rearrangement joins TRBV4-2 to TRBJ1-1; 9 bases match TRBD1. V dropped 0 bases and J dropped 0; count of bases not matched to a gene: 8. There are 18 residues in the CDR3. Germline CDR1 and CDR2: LGHNA and YNFKEQ. The CDR3 protein is CASSQDWGQGILNTEAFF. The CDR3 coding sequence is TGTGCCAGCAGCCAAGACTGGGGACAGGGTATCCTGAACACTGAAGCTTTCTTT.

This chain joins TRBV6-4 and TRBJ1-5, with 9 nucleotides matching TRBD1. CDR3 length: 13 amino acids. The germline CDR1 and CDR2 sequences are MRHNA and SNTAGT. With V trimmed by 3 bases and J by 11 bases, 5 bases remained unmatched. CDR3 sequence reads: CASSEGQGSTQHF. Written as DNA, the CDR3 is TGTGCCAGCAGTGAGGGACAGGGTAGCACCCAGCATTTT.

The chain joins TRBV4-2 to TRBJ1-3; 10 bases are a match to TRBD2. The end of the DNA fits TRBJ2-2 better, so the J call may be wrong. This CDR3 has 15 residues. CDR1 is LGHNA, CDR2 YNFKEQ, per germline. The CDR3 spells CASSQASSGGGELFF. In DNA, the CDR3 is TGTGCCAGCAGCCAAGCCTCTAGCGGGGGCGGGGAGCTGTTTTTT.

The genes are TRBV5-4 and TRBJ1-4; TRBD1 matches 7 bases. V was pared by 4 bases and J by 6 bases, with 12 bases of the junction left unmatched. Germline loops: CDR1 SGHNT, CDR2 YYREEE (reference sequence). CDR3 size: 16 residues. This chain's CDR3 is CASSPGQSISDEKLFF. The CDR3, as DNA: TGTGCCAGCAGCCCGGGACAGAGTATCTCGGATGAAAAACTGTTTTTT.

This clone has just a few counts. This chain links TRBV7-6 with TRBJ2-5; 7 bases match TRBD2. V gave up 5 bases and J gave up 2 bases; unmatched junction bases: 2. The CDR3 spans 13 residues. Germline V lookup: CDR1 SGHVS, CDR2 FNYEAQ. The CDR3 region is CASSGGGQETQYF. CDR3 nucleotide sequence: TGTGCCAGCAGCGGGGGGGGGCAAGAGACCCAGTACTTC.

This clone was recorded only once. The V gene is TRBV5-1, the J gene TRBJ2-5, with TRBD1 identical over 9 bases. This CDR3 is 14 amino acids long. Trimming at V came to 4 bases and at J to 5 bases, leaving 6 bases not matched to a gene. The germline gives CDR1 SGHRS, CDR2 YFSETQ. CDR3 coding DNA: TGCGCCAGCAGCAAAAGGACAGGGGAGGAGACCCAGTACTTC. It encodes CASSKRTGEETQYF.

The chain joins TRBV4-1 to TRBJ2-3; 9 bases match TRBD1. Germline CDR1 reads MGHRA; CDR2 reads YSYEKL. With V trimmed by 3 bases and J by 7 bases, 8 bases remained unmatched. The CDR3 is 15 amino acids. Here the CDR3 reads CASSQPGTGLYTQYF. The CDR3 nucleotides are TGCGCCAGCAGCCAGCCCGGGACAGGGTTATATACGCAGTATTTT.

This clone has just one count. CDR3 bases: TGTGCCAGCAACACCGGAAGGGGACAGCTATATGGCTACACCTTC. Protein: CASNTGRGQLYGYTF. The chain links TRBV28 to TRBJ1-2; the match to TRBD1 covers 7 bases. This CDR3 has 15 amino acids. With V trimmed by 7 bases and J by 5 bases, 13 bases remained unmatched. Germline values: CDR1 MDHEN, CDR2 SYDVKM.

The chain is built from TRBV9 and TRBJ2-5; 8 nucleotides align to TRBD2. J was trimmed by 2 bases and V by 4 bases; bases with no gene match: 10. The CDR3 runs to 16 residues. Germline values: CDR1 SGDLS, CDR2 YYNGEE. DNA for the CDR3: TGTGCCAGCAGCTCCCGGACTAGCTTGGAACAAGAGACCCAGTACTTC. Protein sequence: CASSSRTSLEQETQYF.

DNA of the CDR3: TGCGCCAGCAGCTCCGGGACACAGAACACCGGGGAGCTGTTTTTT. The encoded protein is CASSSGTQNTGELFF. J is TRBJ2-2 and V is TRBV5-1, with a possible D match to TRBD1 (6 bases). Germline assignment: CDR1 SGHRS and CDR2 YFSETQ. Trimming removed 3 bases at V and 1 base at J, with 10 bases between. The length of the CDR3 is 15 residues.